This is a list of T cell receptor beta chains from one sample in a study of T cell responses to AZD1222 COVID-19 vaccine. Sequencing used immunoSEQ multiplex PCR; TCRdb keeps in-frame clones, though not all of them. The sample lists about 92,000 clones, approximately 91% seen once, with 22% in the top ten. The material was peripheral blood, obtained on day 0 of AZD1222 vaccination. The receptors originated from an adult in good health. The CDR3 runs from the conserved cysteine through the conserved F or W. D genes are given only for firm matches. Clone size is shown for a subset of rows, as once, few, many or a class of expanded clone.

v_call	clone_size	j_call	d_call	cdr3_nt	cdr3_aa
TRBV6-1	.	TRBJ2-5	.	TGTGCCAGCAGTGCGAACCGGGACACCCGTAAAGAGACCCAGTACTTC	CASSANRDTRKETQYF
TRBV5-1	.	TRBJ1-2	.	TGCGCCAGCGCACCCGGGGGTTCTCACTTTGGCTACACCTTC	CASAPGGSHFGYTF
TRBV10-3	.	TRBJ2-1	TRBD2	TGTGCCATCAGTGCTGCTGGGGCGGGGGGGCCCTACAATGAGCAGTTCTTC	CAISAAGAGGPYNEQFF
TRBV7-2	.	TRBJ1-4	.	TGTGCCAGCAGCTTAGGACCGATGCGGGGGGAAAAACTGTTTTTT	CASSLGPMRGEKLFF
TRBV6-6	.	TRBJ1-5	.	TGTGCCAGCAGCCCCTACAATCAGCCCCAGCATTTT	CASSPYNQPQHF
TRBV4-1	once	TRBJ2-1	TRBD2	TGCGCCAGCAGCCAAGTTGCCGGGACTAGCAGTTGGCATGAGCAGTTCTTC	CASSQVAGTSSWHEQFF
TRBV7-8	.	TRBJ2-7	.	TGTGCCAGCAGCTTAGCTTATGTGCGGGACGAGCAGTACTTC	CASSLAYVRDEQYF
TRBV5-6	.	TRBJ2-6	.	TGTGCCAGCAGCTTGGAGGGGACTGGGGCCAACGTCCTGACTTTC	CASSLEGTGANVLTF
TRBV21-1	once	TRBJ2-1	.	TGTGCCAGCAGCAAAGGGGTAGGGGCTGGGAAGGACAATGAGCAGTTCTTC	CASSKGVGAGKDNEQFF
TRBV27	.	TRBJ2-2	.	TGTGCCAGCAGTTTATGGCAGAACACCGGGGAGCTGTTTTTT	CASSLWQNTGELFF
TRBV19	.	TRBJ1-1	.	TGTGCCAGTAGTGTCTGGCCAGGGGTCACTGAAGCTTTCTTT	CASSVWPGVTEAFF
TRBV2	.	TRBJ1-2	TRBD1	TGTGCCAGCAGTGGACAGGGGAACTATGGCTACACCTTC	CASSGQGNYGYTF